The clone carrying this T cell receptor beta chain qualifies as medium-sized. Its antigen is undetermined. This sample stems from a study of PD-L1 blockade in urothelial cancer. On the study more broadly: In the mid-2010s, patients got going on atezolizumab, taking 1,200 mg intravenously every 3 weeks. Blood was tested 3 weeks (second dose) and 6 weeks into treatment.

This table comes from immunoSEQ multiplex PCR, and its TCRdb copy is limited to in-frame clones, with some not included. The data show about 52,000 clones, with about 80% seen just once and roughly 5% held by the top ten. The study, taken as a whole, reports: A below-median TCR clonality in blood before treatment predicted better survival. Durable-benefit patients expanded tumor-associated blood clones more at 3 weeks.

Germline CDR1 MGHRA, CDR2 YSYEKL. The ends lost 0 bases at V and 5 bases at J; junction bases unmatched: 9. There are 16 residues in the CDR3. The clonotype was recovered from a man between 35 and 55 years old with urothelial cancer. The material was PBMCs, obtained around atezolizumab (anti-PD-L1) treatment. The chain joins TRBV4-1 to TRBJ2-5, with 7 bases fitting TRBD1. The CDR3 here is CASSQEDIGGAETQYF. CDR3 DNA sequence: TGCGCCAGCAGCCAAGAAGACATAGGGGGCGCGGAGACCCAGTACTTC.